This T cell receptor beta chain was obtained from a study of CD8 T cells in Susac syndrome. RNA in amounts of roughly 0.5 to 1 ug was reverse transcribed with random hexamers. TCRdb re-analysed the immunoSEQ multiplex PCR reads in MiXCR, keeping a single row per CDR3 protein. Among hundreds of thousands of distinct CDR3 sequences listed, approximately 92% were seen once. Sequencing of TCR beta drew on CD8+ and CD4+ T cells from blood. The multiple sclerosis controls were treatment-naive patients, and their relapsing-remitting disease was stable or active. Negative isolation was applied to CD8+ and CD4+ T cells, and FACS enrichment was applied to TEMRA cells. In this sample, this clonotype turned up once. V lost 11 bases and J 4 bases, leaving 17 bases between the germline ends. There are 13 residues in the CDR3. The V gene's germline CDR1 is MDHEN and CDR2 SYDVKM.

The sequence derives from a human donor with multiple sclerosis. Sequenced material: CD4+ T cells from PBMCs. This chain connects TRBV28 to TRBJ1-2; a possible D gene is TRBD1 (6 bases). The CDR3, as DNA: TGTGCCGCCCAAGGGGGGGAACCCTATGGCTACACCTTC. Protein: CAAQGGEPYGYTF.